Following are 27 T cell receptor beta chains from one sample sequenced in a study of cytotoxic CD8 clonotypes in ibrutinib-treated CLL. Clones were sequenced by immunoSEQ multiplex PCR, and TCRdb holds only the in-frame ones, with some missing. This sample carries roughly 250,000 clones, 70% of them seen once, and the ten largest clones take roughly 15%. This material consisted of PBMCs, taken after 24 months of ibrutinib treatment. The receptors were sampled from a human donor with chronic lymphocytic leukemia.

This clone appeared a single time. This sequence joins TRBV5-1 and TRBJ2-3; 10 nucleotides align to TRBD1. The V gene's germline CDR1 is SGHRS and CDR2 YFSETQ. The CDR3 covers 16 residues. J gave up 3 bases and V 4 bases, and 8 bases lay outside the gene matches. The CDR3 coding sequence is TGCGCCAGCAGCGTACCGACAGGGGGCGAGACAGATACGCAGTATTTT. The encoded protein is CASSVPTGGETDTQYF.

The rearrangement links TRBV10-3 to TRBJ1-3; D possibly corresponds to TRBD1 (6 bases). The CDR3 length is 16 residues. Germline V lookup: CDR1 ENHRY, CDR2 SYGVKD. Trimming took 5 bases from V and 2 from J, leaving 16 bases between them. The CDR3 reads CAISPPDSPTGNTIYF. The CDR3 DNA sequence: TGTGCCATCAGTCCTCCGGACAGCCCTACTGGAAACACCATATATTTT.

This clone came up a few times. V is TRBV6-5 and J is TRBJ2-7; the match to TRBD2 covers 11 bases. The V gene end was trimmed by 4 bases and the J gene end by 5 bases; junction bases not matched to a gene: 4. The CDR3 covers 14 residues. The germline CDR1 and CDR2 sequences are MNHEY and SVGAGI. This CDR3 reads CASSSPGLADEQYF. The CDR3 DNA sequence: TGTGCCAGCAGTTCCCCGGGACTAGCGGACGAGCAGTACTTC.

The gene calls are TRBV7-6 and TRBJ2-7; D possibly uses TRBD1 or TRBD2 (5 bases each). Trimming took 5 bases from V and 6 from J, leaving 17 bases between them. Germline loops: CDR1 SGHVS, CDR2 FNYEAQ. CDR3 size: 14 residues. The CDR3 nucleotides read TGTGCCAGCAGCCCTCCGGGACCACATTCCGAGCAGTACTTC. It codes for CASSPPGPHSEQYF. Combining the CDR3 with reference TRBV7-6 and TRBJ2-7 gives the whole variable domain GAGVSQSPRYKVTKRGQDVALRCDPISGHVSLYWYRQALGQGPEFLTYFNYEAQQDKSGLPNDRFSAERPEGSISTLTIQRTEQRDSAMYRCASSPPGPHSEQYFGPGTRLTVT.

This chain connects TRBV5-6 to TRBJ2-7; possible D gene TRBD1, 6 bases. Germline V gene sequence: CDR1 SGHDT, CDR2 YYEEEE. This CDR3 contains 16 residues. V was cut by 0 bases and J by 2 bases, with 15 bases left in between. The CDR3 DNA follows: TGTGCCAGCAGCTTGGCGGGGAACAGGGTTCCCTACGAGCAGTACTTC. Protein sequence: CASSLAGNRVPYEQYF.

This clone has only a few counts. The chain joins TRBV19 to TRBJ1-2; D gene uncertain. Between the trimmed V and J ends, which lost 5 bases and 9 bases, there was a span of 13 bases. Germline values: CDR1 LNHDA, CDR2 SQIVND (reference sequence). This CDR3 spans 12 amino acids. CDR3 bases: TGTGCCAGTAGTCTGGAACAGCGGCGCTACACCTTC. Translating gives CASSLEQRRYTF.

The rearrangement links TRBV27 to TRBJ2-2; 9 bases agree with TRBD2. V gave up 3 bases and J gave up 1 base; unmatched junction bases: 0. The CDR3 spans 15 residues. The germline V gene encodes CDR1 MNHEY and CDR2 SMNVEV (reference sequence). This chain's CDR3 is CASSFSGRNTGELFF. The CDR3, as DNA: TGTGCCAGCAGTTTTAGCGGGAGGAACACCGGGGAGCTGTTTTTT.

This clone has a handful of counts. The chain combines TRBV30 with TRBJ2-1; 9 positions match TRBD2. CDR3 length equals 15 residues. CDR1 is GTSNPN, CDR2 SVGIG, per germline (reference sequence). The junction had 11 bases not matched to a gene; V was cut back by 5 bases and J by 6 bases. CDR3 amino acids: CAWDPGLAPGNEQFF. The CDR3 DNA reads TGTGCCTGGGACCCGGGACTAGCCCCTGGCAATGAGCAGTTCTTC.

CDR3 protein: CSVLSGRASYEQYF. The CDR3 DNA reads TGCAGCGTGCTAAGCGGGAGGGCCTCCTACGAGCAGTACTTC. V is TRBV29-1 and J is TRBJ2-7; 10 nucleotides align to TRBD2. From germline, CDR1 is SQVTM and CDR2 ANQGSEA. V lost 6 bases, J lost 0 bases, and 5 bases stayed unmatched. The CDR3 has 14 amino acids.

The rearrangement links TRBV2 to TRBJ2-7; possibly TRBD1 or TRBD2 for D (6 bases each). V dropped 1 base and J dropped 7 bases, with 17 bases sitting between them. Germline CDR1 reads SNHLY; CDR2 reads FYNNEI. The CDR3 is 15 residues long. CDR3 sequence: CASSEVAQGLGEQYF. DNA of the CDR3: TGTGCCAGCAGTGAAGTAGCACAGGGACTGGGGGAGCAGTACTTC. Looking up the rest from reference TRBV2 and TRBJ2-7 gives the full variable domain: EPEVTQTPSHQVTQMGQEVILRCVPISNHLYFYWYRQILGQKVEFLVSFYNNEISEKSEIFDDQFSVERPDGSNFTLKIRSTKLEDSAMYFCASSEVAQGLGEQYFGPGTRLTVT.

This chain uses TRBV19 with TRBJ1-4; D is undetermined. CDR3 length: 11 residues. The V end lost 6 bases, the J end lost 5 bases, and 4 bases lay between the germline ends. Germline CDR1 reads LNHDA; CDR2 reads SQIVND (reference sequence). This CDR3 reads CASRINEKLFF. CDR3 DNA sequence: TGTGCCAGTAGGATAAATGAAAAACTGTTTTTT.

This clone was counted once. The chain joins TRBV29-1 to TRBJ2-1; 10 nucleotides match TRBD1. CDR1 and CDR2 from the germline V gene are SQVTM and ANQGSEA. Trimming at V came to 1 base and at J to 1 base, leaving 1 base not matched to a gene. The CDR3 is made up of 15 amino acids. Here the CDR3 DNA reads TGCAGCGTTGAAGCGGGACAGGGGTCCTACAATGAGCAGTTCTTC. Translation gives CSVEAGQGSYNEQFF.

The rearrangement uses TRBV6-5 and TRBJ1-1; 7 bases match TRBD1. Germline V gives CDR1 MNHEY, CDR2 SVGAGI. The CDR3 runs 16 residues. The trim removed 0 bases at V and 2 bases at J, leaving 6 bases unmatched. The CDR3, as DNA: TGTGCCAGCAGTTACTCCCTCGACAGGGTCAACACTGAAGCTTTCTTT. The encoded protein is CASSYSLDRVNTEAFF.

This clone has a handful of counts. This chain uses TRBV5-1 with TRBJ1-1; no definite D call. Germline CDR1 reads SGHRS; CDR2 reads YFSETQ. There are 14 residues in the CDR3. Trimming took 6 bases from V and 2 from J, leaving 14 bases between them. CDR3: CASNLEGLNTEAFF. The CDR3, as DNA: TGCGCCAGCAATCTGGAGGGCTTAAACACTGAAGCTTTCTTT.

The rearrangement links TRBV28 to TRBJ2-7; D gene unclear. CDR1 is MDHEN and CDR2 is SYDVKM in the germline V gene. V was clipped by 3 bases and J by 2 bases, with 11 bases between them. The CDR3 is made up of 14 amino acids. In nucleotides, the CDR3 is TGTGCCAGCAGTTTTGCACAGCTAACCTACGAGCAGTACTTC. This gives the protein CASSFAQLTYEQYF.

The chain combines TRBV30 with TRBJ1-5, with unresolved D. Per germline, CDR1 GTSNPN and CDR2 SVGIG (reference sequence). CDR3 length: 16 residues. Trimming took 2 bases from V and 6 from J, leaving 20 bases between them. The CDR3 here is CAWSPPDMGRGQPQHF. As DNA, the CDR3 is TGTGCCTGGAGTCCACCCGACATGGGGAGAGGTCAGCCCCAGCATTTT. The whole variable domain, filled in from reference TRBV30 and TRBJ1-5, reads SQTIHQWPATLVQPVGSPLSLECTVEGTSNPNLYWYRQAAGRGLQLLFYSVGIGQISSEVPQNLSASRPQDRQFILSSKKLLLSDSGFYLCAWSPPDMGRGQPQHFGDGTRLSIL.

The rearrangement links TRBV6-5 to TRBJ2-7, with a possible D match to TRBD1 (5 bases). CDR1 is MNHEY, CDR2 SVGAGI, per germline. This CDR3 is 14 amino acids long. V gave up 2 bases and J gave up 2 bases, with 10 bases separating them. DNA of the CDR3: TGTGCCAGCAGTTACCTCGACAGCCCCTACGAGCAGTACTTC. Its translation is CASSYLDSPYEQYF.

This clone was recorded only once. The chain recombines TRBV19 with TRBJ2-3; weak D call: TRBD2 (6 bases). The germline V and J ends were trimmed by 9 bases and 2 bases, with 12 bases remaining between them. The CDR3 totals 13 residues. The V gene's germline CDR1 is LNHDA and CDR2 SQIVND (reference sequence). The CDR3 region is CASNRENTDTQYF. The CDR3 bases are TGTGCCAGCAACCGGGAGAACACAGATACGCAGTATTTT.

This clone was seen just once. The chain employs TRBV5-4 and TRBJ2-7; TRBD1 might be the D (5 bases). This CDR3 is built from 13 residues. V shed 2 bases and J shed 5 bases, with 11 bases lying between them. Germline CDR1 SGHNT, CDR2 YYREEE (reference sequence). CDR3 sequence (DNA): TGTGCCAGCAGCTTTTCGACAGTGGACGAGCAGTACTTC. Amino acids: CASSFSTVDEQYF.

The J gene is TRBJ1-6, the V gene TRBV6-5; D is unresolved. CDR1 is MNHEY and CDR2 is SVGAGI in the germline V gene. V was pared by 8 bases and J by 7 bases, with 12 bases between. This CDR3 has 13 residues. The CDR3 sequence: CASCPGWNSPLHF. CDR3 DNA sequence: TGTGCCAGCTGCCCGGGGTGGAATTCACCCCTCCACTTT.

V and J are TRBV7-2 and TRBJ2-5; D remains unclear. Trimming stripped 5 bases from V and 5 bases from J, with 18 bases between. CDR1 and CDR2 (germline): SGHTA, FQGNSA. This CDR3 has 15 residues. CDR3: CASSATGTLMETQYF. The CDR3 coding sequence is TGTGCCAGCAGCGCGACCGGCACTTTAATGGAGACCCAGTACTTC.

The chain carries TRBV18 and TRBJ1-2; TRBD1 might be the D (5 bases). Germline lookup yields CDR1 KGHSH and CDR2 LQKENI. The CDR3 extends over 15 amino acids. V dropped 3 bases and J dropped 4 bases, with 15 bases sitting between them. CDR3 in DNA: TGTGCCAGCTCACCCCAACAGACAGCGCCCTATGGCTACACCTTC. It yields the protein CASSPQQTAPYGYTF.

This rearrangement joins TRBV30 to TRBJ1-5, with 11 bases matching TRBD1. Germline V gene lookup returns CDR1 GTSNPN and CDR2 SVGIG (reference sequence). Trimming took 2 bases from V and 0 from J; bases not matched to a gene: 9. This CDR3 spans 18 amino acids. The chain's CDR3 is CAWSRDRGSYNSNQPQHF. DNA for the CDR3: TGTGCCTGGAGTCGGGACAGGGGGTCATATAATAGCAATCAGCCCCAGCATTTT.

The CDR3 sequence is CAWSLLNTEAFF. CDR3 bases: TGTGCCTGGAGTCTATTAAACACTGAAGCTTTCTTT. The J gene is TRBJ1-1, the V gene TRBV30; D ambiguous. The CDR3 has 12 amino acids. The ends were cut back, 2 bases at V and 2 bases at J, with 6 bases in the middle. Germline-derived CDR1 and CDR2 are GTSNPN and SVGIG (reference sequence).

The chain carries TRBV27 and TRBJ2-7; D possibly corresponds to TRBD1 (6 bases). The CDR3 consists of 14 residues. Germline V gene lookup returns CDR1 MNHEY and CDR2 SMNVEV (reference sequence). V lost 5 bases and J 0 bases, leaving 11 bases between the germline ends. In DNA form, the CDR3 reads TGTGCCAGCAGTATCACAGGGAACTCCTACGAGCAGTACTTC. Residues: CASSITGNSYEQYF.

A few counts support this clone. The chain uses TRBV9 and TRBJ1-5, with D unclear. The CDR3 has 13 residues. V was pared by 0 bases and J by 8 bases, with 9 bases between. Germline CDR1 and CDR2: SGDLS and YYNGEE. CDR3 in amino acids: CASSVGVGEPQHF. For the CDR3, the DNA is TGTGCCAGCAGCGTAGGGGTCGGGGAGCCCCAGCATTTT.

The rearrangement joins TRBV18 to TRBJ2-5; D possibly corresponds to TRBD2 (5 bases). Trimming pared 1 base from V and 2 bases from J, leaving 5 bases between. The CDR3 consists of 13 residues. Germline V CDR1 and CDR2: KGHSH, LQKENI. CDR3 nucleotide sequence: TGTGCCAGCTCACCACTAGCGCAAGAGACCCAGTACTTC. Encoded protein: CASSPLAQETQYF.